The 14 T cell receptor beta chains given below trace back to one sample, sequenced in a study of T cells in Graves' hyperthyroidism and ophthalmopathy. TCR beta CDR3 regions were amplified from RNA. HTBI primers were employed in a first-round RT-PCR of the TCR CDR3. TCRdb reprocessed the multiplex PCR reads via MiXCR and lists one record per CDR3 protein. The sample lists 400,000 to 550,000 distinct CDR3 sequences, 14% occurring once. Sequencing was performed on blood. These TCRs come from a young woman with Graves' hyperthyroidism.

The chain couples TRBV24-1 to TRBJ2-5; 14 bases are a match to TRBD2. Unmatched junction bases numbered 8, after V lost 2 bases and J lost 7 bases. Germline V gives CDR1 KGHDR, CDR2 SFDVKD. The CDR3 contains 17 residues. The CDR3 coding sequence is TGTGCCACCAGTGATTCTCCGACTAGCGGGAGGGGTGGGACCCAGTACTTC. The encoded protein is CATSDSPTSGRGGTQYF.

The chain carries TRBV19 and TRBJ2-5, with 8 positions matching TRBD2. The CDR3 runs to 15 residues. Germline V lookup: CDR1 LNHDA, CDR2 SQIVND (reference sequence). V trimming: 5 bases; J trimming: 4 bases; junction bases outside the gene matches: 9. CDR3 DNA: TGTGCCAGTAGTTCACAAGCGGGAGTGGGAGAGACCCAGTACTTC. Translation gives CASSSQAGVGETQYF.

This clonotype was detected many times. This chain links TRBV6-2 or TRBV6-3 with TRBJ2-2; D unresolved. The CDR3 consists of 14 residues. The germline gives CDR1 MNHEY, CDR2 SVGEGT. Deletions cut 7 bases from V and 6 bases from J, with 15 bases between. This CDR3 reads CASIHVRRSGELFF. The CDR3 DNA reads TGTGCCAGCATTCACGTTCGGCGGTCCGGGGAGCTGTTTTTT.

Worth noting for this clonotype: A read error is possible here, since a much larger clone lies one base away. CDR3 in DNA: TGTGCCAGCGGTGTGTGGGGGGACAGATACGAGCAGTACTTC. Translating it yields CASGVWGDRYEQYF. The chain joins TRBV6-1 to TRBJ2-7; TRBD1 might be the D (7 bases). Trimming cost V 8 bases and J 4 bases, with 18 bases left between them. CDR3 length: 14 residues. Germline CDR1 and CDR2: MNHNS and SASEGT.

The V call is TRBV25-1, the J call TRBJ1-5, with D perhaps TRBD1 (6 bases). From germline, CDR1 is MGHDK and CDR2 SYGVNS. The V end was cut by 7 bases, the J end by 3 bases, with 13 bases between. The CDR3 has 14 residues. The CDR3 DNA sequence: TGTGCCAGCACCCAAGGGGGGCCCAATCAGCCCCAGCATTTT. Protein: CASTQGGPNQPQHF. The variable domain in full, completed from reference TRBV25-1 and TRBJ1-5, reads EADIYQTPRYLVIGTGKKITLECSQTMGHDKMYWYQQDPGMELHLIHYSYGVNSTEKGDLSSESTVSRIRTEHFPLTLESARPSHTSQYLCASTQGGPNQPQHFGDGTRLSIL.

With respect to this clonotype: With a much larger clone just one base away, this may be a read error. The J gene is TRBJ2-5, the V gene TRBV11-3, with 7 bases fitting TRBD2. The CDR3 sequence is 16 residues long. Germline V gives CDR1 SGHNT, CDR2 YENEEA. The DNA of the CDR3 is TGTGCCGGCAGCTTAGGAAGCGGGACTGTGGAAGAGACCCAGTACTTC. As protein: CAGSLGSGTVEETQYF.

This clonotype was counted many times. One junction end disagrees with the germline gene, perhaps due to a read error. The gene calls are TRBV7-3 and TRBJ2-1, with D maybe TRBD2 (6 bases). Germline values: CDR1 SGHTA, CDR2 FQGTGA. The CDR3 length is 15 residues. CDR3 in amino acids: CASSLTGDSYNEQFF. The CDR3 coding sequence is TGCGCCAGCAGCTTGACGGGAGATTCCTACAATGAGCAGTTCTTC. The variable domain in full, completed from reference TRBV7-3 and TRBJ2-1, reads GAGVSQTPSNKVTEKGKYVELRCDPISGHTALYWYRQSLGQGPEFLIYFQGTGAADDSGLPNDRFFAVRPEGSVSTLKIQRTERGDSAVYLCASSLTGDSYNEQFFGPGTRLTVL.

Regarding this clonotype: A junction end diverges from the germline sequence, so it may reflect a read error. J is TRBJ1-5 and V is TRBV12-3 or TRBV12-4; the D gene is possibly TRBD1 (6 bases). This CDR3 contains 14 residues. The CDR3 DNA sequence: TGTGCCAGCAGCTTAGCAGGGGAGCCTCAGCCCCAGCATTTT. Protein sequence: CASSLAGEPQPQHF.

There are many counts of this clonotype. The CDR3 bases are TGCAGTGCTTTCCCAACTTCTAACACCGGGGAGCTGTTTTTT. It is translated as CSAFPTSNTGELFF. The gene calls are TRBV20-1 and TRBJ2-2; the D is unclear. The V end lost 5 bases, the J end lost 2 bases, and 12 bases lay between the germline ends. Germline V CDR1 and CDR2: DFQATT, SNEGSKA (reference sequence). The CDR3 loop spans 14 amino acids.

Turning to this clonotype: The junction departs from the called germline gene at one end, perhaps through a read error. This chain connects TRBV7-9 to TRBJ1-5; 9 bases are a match to TRBD1. CDR1 and CDR2 (germline): SEHNR, FQNEAQ (reference sequence). CDR3 size: 17 residues. CDR3 DNA: TGTGCCAGCAGCCCGGGACAGGGTCTACATAGCAATCAGCTCCAGCATTTT. This sequence encodes CASSPGQGLHSNQLQHF.

In this sample, this clonotype turned up many times. The rearrangement uses TRBV5-1 and TRBJ2-2; 7 bases are shared with TRBD1. Germline values: CDR1 SGHRS, CDR2 YFSETQ. The V gene end was trimmed by 4 bases and the J gene end by 2 bases; junction bases not matched to a gene: 5. CDR3 length: 15 residues. The CDR3 DNA is TGCGCCAGCAGCCATGGACAGGCCAACACCGGGGAGCTGTTTTTT. Protein: CASSHGQANTGELFF.

Many counts were recorded for this clonotype. The chain carries TRBV18 and TRBJ2-7; D not certain. This CDR3 is 12 amino acids long. V was shortened by 2 bases and J by 2 bases, with 4 bases between the two germline ends. CDR1 and CDR2 (germline): KGHSH, LQKENI. The chain's CDR3 is CASSPTPYEQYF. The CDR3, as DNA: TGTGCCAGCTCACCAACCCCCTACGAGCAGTACTTC.

This clonotype was observed many times. The chain uses TRBV28 and TRBJ1-2, with D maybe TRBD1 (5 bases). Germline CDR1 MDHEN, CDR2 SYDVKM. With 2 bases removed from V and 6 bases from J, the gap between germline ends came to 10 bases. This CDR3 has 13 residues. CDR3 protein: CASSLDSYDGYTF. The CDR3 coding sequence is TGTGCCAGCAGTTTAGACAGCTACGATGGCTACACCTTC.

This clonotype was observed at least ten times. The rearrangement uses TRBV2 and TRBJ2-2, with unresolved D. The V end was cut by 8 bases, the J end by 3 bases, with 13 bases between. This CDR3 is 14 amino acids long. Looked up from germline, CDR1 is SNHLY and CDR2 is FYNNEI. CDR3 in amino acids: CASGISSYTGELFF. CDR3 bases: TGTGCCAGCGGTATATCCAGTTACACCGGGGAGCTGTTTTTT.